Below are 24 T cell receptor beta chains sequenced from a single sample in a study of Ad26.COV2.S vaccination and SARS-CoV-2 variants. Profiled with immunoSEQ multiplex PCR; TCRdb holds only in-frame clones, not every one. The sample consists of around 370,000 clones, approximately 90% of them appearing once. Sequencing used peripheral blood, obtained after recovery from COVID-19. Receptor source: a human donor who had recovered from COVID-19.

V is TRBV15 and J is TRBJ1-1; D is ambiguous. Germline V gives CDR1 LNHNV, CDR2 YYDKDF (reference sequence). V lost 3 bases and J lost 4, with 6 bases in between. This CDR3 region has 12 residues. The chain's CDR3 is CATSRGATEAFF. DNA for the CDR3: TGTGCCACCAGCAGGGGAGCCACTGAAGCTTTCTTT.

In nucleotides, the CDR3 is TGTGCCAGCAGCCAGGGACAGGGAGAATTCACCCTCCACTTT. It specifies CASSQGQGEFTLHF. The rearrangement joins TRBV3-1 (or the pseudogene TRBV3-2) to TRBJ1-6, with 9 bases fitting TRBD1. V dropped 3 bases and J dropped 14; count of bases not matched to a gene: 8. The CDR3 runs 14 residues. The germline V gene encodes CDR1 LGHDT and CDR2 YNNKEL (reference sequence).

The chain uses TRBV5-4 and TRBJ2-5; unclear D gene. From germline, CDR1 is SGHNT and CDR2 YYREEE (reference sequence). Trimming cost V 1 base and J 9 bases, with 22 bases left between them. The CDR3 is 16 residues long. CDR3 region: CASSLLSQVTPRAQYF. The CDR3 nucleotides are TGTGCCAGCAGCTTGTTGTCTCAAGTGACCCCGAGAGCCCAGTACTTC.

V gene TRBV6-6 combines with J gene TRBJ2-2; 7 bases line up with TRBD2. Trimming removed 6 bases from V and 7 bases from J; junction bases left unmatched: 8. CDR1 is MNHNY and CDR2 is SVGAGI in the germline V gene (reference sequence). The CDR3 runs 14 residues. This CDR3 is CASSLLGGDGELFF. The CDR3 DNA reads TGTGCCAGCAGCCTACTGGGGGGGGACGGGGAGCTGTTTTTT.

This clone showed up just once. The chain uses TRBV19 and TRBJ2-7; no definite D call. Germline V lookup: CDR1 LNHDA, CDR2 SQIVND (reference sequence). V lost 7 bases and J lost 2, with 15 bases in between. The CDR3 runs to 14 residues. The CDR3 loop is CASTTLGYPYEQYF. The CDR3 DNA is TGTGCCAGTACCACTTTGGGGTATCCCTACGAGCAGTACTTC.

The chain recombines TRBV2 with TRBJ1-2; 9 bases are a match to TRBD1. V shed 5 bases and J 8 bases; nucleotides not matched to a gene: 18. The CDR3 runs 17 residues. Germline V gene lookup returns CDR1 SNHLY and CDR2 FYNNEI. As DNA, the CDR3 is TGTGCCAGCAGTACCACAGCCACAAAGACAGGGGGTGAAGGCTACACCTTC. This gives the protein CASSTTATKTGGEGYTF. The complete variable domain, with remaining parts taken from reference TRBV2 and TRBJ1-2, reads EPEVTQTPSHQVTQMGQEVILRCVPISNHLYFYWYRQILGQKVEFLVSFYNNEISEKSEIFDDQFSVERPDGSNFTLKIRSTKLEDSAMYFCASSTTATKTGGEGYTFGSGTRLTVV.

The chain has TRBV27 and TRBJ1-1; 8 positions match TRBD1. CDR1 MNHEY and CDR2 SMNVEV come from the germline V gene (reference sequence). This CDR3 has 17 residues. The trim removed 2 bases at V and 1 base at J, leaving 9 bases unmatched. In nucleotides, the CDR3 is TGTGCCAGCAGTTTAATCGGGCAGGGGGCGAGGAACACTGAAGCTTTCTTT. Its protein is CASSLIGQGARNTEAFF.

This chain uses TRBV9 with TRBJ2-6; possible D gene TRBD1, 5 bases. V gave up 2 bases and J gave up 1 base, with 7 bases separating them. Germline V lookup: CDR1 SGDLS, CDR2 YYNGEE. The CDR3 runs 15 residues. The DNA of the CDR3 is TGTGCCAGCAGCGTCAGGGTTTCTGGGGCCAACGTCCTGACTTTC. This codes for CASSVRVSGANVLTF.

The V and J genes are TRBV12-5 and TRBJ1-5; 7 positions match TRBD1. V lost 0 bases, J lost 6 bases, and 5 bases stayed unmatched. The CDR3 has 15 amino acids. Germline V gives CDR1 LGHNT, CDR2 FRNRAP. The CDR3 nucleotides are TGTGCTAGTGGTTTGGTAGGGCCAGGGGGTCAGCCCCAGCATTTT. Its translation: CASGLVGPGGQPQHF.

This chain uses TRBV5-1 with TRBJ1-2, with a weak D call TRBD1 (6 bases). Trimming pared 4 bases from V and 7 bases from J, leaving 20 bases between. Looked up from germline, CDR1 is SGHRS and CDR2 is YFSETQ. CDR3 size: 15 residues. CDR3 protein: CASSRGTLKEGGYTF. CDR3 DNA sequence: TGCGCCAGCAGCAGGGGGACGTTGAAAGAAGGTGGCTACACCTTC.

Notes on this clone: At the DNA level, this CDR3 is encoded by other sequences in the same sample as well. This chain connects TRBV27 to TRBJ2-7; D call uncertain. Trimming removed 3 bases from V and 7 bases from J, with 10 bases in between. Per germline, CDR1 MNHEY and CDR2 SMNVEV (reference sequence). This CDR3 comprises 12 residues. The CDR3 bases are TGTGCCAGCAGTTTGAGTATGGGTGAGCAGTACTTC. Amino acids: CASSLSMGEQYF.

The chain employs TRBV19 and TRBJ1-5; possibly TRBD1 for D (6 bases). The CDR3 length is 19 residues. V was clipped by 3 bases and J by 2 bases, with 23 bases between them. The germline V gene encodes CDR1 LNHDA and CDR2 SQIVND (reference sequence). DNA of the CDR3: TGTGCCAGTAGTATTATCCCCGGGACACTTCCTGGGGGCAATCAGCCCCAGCATTTT. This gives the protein CASSIIPGTLPGGNQPQHF.

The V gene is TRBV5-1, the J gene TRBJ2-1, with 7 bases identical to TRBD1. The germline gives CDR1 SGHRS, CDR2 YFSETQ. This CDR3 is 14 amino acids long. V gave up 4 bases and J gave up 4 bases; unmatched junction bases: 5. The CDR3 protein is CASSIPGQYNEQFF. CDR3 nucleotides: TGCGCCAGCAGCATTCCGGGACAGTACAATGAGCAGTTCTTC.

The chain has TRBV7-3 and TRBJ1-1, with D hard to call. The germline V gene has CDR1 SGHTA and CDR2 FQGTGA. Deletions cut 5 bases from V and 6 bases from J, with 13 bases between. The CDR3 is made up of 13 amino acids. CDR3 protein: CASSLPGVSEAFF. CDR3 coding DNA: TGTGCCAGCAGCCTACCTGGGGTCTCTGAAGCTTTCTTT.

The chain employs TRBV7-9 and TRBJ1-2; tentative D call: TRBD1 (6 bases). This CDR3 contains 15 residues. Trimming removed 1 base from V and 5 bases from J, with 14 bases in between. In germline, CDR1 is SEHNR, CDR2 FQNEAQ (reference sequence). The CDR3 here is CASSLGAGDGYGYTF. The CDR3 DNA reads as TGTGCCAGCAGCTTAGGTGCAGGGGATGGGTATGGCTACACCTTC.

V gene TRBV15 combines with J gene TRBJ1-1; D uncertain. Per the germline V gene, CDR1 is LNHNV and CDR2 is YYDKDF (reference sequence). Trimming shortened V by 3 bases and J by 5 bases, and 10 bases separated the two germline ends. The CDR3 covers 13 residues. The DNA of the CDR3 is TGTGCCACCAGCAGCCATCCCTCGACTGAAGCTTTCTTT. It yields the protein CATSSHPSTEAFF.

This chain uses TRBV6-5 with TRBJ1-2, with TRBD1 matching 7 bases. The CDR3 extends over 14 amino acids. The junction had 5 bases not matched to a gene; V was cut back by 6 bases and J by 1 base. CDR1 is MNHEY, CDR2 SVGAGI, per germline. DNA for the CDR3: TGTGCCAGCAGCCGAGGGGGCCGTAACTATGGCTACACCTTC. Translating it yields CASSRGGRNYGYTF.

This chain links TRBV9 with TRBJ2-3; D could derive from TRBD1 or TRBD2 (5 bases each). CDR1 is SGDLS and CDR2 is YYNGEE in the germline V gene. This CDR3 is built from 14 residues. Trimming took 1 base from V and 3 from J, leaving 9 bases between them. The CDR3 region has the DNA TGTGCCAGCAGCGTACGAGGGGAGACAGATACGCAGTATTTT. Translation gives CASSVRGETDTQYF.

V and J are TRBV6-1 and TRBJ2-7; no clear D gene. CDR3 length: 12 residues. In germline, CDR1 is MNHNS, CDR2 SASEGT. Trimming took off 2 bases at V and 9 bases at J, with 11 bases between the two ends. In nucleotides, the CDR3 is TGTGCCAGCAGTGAAAGTCACTTCGGGCAGTACTTC. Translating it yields CASSESHFGQYF.

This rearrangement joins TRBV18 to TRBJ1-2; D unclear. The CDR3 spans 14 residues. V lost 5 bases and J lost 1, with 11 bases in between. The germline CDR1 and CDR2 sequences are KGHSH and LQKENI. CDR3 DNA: TGTGCCAGCTCAGGGAATTCCGTTAACTATGGCTACACCTTC. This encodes CASSGNSVNYGYTF.

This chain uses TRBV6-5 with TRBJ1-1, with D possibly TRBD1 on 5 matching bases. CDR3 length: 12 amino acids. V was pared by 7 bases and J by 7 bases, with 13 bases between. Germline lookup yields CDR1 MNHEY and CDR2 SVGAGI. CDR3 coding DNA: TGTGCCAGCACTGCTACTAGGGGTGAAGCTTTCTTT. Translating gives CASTATRGEAFF.

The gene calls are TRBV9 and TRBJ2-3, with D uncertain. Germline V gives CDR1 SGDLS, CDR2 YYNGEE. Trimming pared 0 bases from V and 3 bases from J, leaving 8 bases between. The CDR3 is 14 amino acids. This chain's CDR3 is CASSVDFRTDTQYF. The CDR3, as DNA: TGTGCCAGCAGCGTAGATTTTAGGACAGATACGCAGTATTTT.

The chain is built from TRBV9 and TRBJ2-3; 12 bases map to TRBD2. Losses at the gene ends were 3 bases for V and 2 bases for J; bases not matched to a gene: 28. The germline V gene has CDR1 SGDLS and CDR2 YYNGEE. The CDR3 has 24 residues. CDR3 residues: CASSEPLRDRVLASGGASTDTQYF. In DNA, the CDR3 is TGTGCCAGCAGCGAGCCTCTCCGGGACAGGGTTTTAGCTAGCGGGGGGGCTTCCACAGATACGCAGTATTTT.

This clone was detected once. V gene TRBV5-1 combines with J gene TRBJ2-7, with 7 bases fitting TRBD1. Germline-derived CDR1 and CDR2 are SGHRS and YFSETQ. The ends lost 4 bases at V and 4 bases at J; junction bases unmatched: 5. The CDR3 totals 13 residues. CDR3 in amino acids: CASSIGQAYEQYF. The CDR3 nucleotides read TGCGCCAGCAGCATCGGACAGGCGTACGAGCAGTACTTC.